This T cell receptor beta chain was sequenced for a study of T cell changes during pregnancy in multiple sclerosis. The table lists this clone with a few counts. Profiling relied on immunoSEQ multiplex PCR, and the TCRdb table lists in-frame clones only, not all of them. The table lists tens of thousands of clones, approximately 90% of them singletons. V lost 4 bases and J lost 11; bases outside the gene matches: 11. The CDR3 contains 15 residues. Germline lookup yields CDR1 SGHRS and CDR2 YFSETQ. The chain is built from TRBV5-1 and TRBJ1-6; 8 bases agree with TRBD1. Source: CD4+ T cells from peripheral blood mononuclear cells, taken in the first trimester of pregnancy. This receptor was identified in a female donor with multiple sclerosis, enrolled in a pregnancy study. Written as DNA, the CDR3 is TGCGCCAGCAGCCGACTGAACGACAGGGGCACACCCCTCCACTTT. This sequence encodes CASSRLNDRGTPLHF.